Listed below are T cell receptor beta chains from one sample, sequenced in a study of CD8 T cells in ankylosing spondylitis. TCRdb called the 5' RACE reads again in MiXCR, with one record for every CDR3 protein. The sample lists fewer than 650,000 distinct CDR3 sequences; approximately 12% were seen once. The sample comprised blood, either unsorted or a sorted T cell fraction (not recorded which). These receptors all stem from a male donor with ankylosing spondylitis. CDR3s include the opening cysteine and the closing phenylalanine or tryptophan. D genes are given only for firm matches. Not all rows give a size; the values are once, few, many and, for expanded clones, a class.

D gene	J gene	V gene	clone size	CDR3 DNA	CDR3 protein
.	TRBJ2-7	TRBV24-1	.	TGTGCCACCAGTGACCCTCGGCGGGGGCAGGGATCCTACGAGCAGTACTTC	CATSDPRRGQGSYEQYF
.	TRBJ1-3	TRBV15	.	TGTGCCACCAGCAGAGATCTGAAGAGCTCTGGAAACACCATATATTTT	CATSRDLKSSGNTIYF
TRBD1	TRBJ2-1	TRBV27	.	TGTGCCAGCAGTCCTCGATGGACAGGGGGCAATGAGCAGTTCTTC	CASSPRWTGGNEQFF
TRBD1	TRBJ2-3	TRBV29-1	many	TGCAGCGTAGGACAGGGACTGCAGGGAGATACGCAGTATTTT	CSVGQGLQGDTQYF
TRBD2	TRBJ2-2	TRBV5-1	many	TGCGCCAGCAGCCCCGGACCGGGGGCGGGAGGTACGAACACCGGGGAGCTGTTTTTT	CASSPGPGAGGTNTGELFF
.	TRBJ2-1	TRBV12-3/TRBV12-4	few	TGTGCCAGCAGTTTAGCGCGGGGACAGTACAATGAGCAGTTCTTC	CASSLARGQYNEQFF
TRBD2	TRBJ2-1	TRBV20-1	.	TGCAGTGCTAGAGTTGGCCTAGCGGGATCGATCTGGGATGAGCAGTTCTTC	CSARVGLAGSIWDEQFF
.	TRBJ2-1	TRBV7-9	.	TGTGCCAGCAGCCCCGGGTCCGTGAATGAGCAGTTCTTC	CASSPGSVNEQFF
TRBD2	TRBJ2-1	TRBV14	few	TGTGCCAGTTGTCTAGCGGGGGACCCCTACAATGAGCAGTTCTTC	CASCLAGDPYNEQFF
.	TRBJ1-5	TRBV15	few	TGTGCCACCAGCAGGGACAGCCACAATCAGCCCCAGCATTTT	CATSRDSHNQPQHF
.	TRBJ2-3	TRBV5-5	.	TGTGCCAGCAGCCCTCGGGACACCGGCAGCACAGATACGCAGTATTTT	CASSPRDTGSTDTQYF
TRBD1	TRBJ1-4	TRBV27	few	TGTGCCAGCAGTTTCAGGGGGGGTAATGAAAAACTGTTTTTT	CASSFRGGNEKLFF
.	TRBJ1-5	TRBV7-9	few	TGTGCCAGCAGCTCCGGGGGGACTAATCAGCCCCAGCATTTT	CASSSGGTNQPQHF
.	TRBJ1-1	TRBV4-2	few	TGTGCCAGCAGCCCCTCCCGGACGGGATATGAAGCTTTCTTT	CASSPSRTGYEAFF
TRBD1	TRBJ2-1	TRBV5-1	many	TGCGCCAGCAGCCCGTCCCGGGACAGGGTCGATGAGCAGTTCTTC	CASSPSRDRVDEQFF
TRBD1	TRBJ2-7	TRBV29-1	.	TGCAGCGTTGCACTCCGGGACAGGGGGGACGAGCAGTACTTC	CSVALRDRGDEQYF
TRBD1	TRBJ1-3	TRBV4-1	.	TGCGCCAGCAGCCAAGAGGGACAGTACGGAAACACCATATATTTT	CASSQEGQYGNTIYF
TRBD1	TRBJ1-1	TRBV12-3/TRBV12-4	few	TGTGCCAGCAGTCAAAGACAGGGTGGGTTAACCACTGAAGCTTTCTTT	CASSQRQGGLTTEAFF
.	TRBJ1-2	TRBV5-1	many	TGCGCCAGCAGCTTCACAGTAGCGGACTATGGCTACACCTTC	CASSFTVADYGYTF
.	TRBJ1-2	TRBV7-2	.	TGTGCCAGCAGCTACGCTAGGGAAGGCTACACCTTC	CASSYAREGYTF
.	TRBJ1-4	TRBV18	few	TGTGCCAGCTCACCACCGTATATCCAGGGGCCTGAAAAACTGTTTTTT	CASSPPYIQGPEKLFF
TRBD1	TRBJ2-7	TRBV7-6	many	TGTGCCAGCAGCCCAGGACAGGGACTCTCTTACGAGCAGTACTTC	CASSPGQGLSYEQYF
.	TRBJ2-1	TRBV5-4	.	TGTGCCAGCAGCTTGGAGGGCGGTTTGAACAATGAGCAGTTCTTC	CASSLEGGLNNEQFF
.	TRBJ2-7	TRBV3-1	many	TGTGCCAGCAGCCAGTGGGCCGAGCAGGAGCAGTACTTC	CASSQWAEQEQYF
.	TRBJ2-3	TRBV20-1	.	TGCAGTGCTTGCTCGACAGCCGATACGCAGTATTTT	CSACSTADTQYF
TRBD1	TRBJ2-5	TRBV24-1	few	TGTGCCACCGCCTCGGCGGGACAGGCACAAGAGACCCAGTACTTC	CATASAGQAQETQYF
TRBD2	TRBJ2-4	TRBV24-1	few	TGTGCCACCAGTGATTTGCAAGACCTTCTAGCGGAGAGACTAGCCAAAAACATTCAGTACTTC	CATSDLQDLLAERLAKNIQYF
TRBD1	TRBJ2-5	TRBV6-2/TRBV6-3	.	TGTGCCAGCATCCTTGGCCCCCGACAGGGGCAGAGTGAGACCCAGTACTTC	CASILGPRQGQSETQYF